One and the same sample provided the 22 T cell receptor beta chains below, sequenced in a study of blood T cell repertoires in COVID-19. Only in-frame clones appear in the TCRdb table, and some are missing; sequencing was by immunoSEQ multiplex PCR. The data show a few hundred thousand clones, with roughly 91% seen just once and 2.5% to 3.5% held by the top ten. Sequenced material: PBMCs or T cells enriched from blood (not recorded which). The origin of the receptors is a woman aged 45-65 years who had been exposed to COVID-19.

This chain uses TRBV27 with TRBJ1-6; D is possibly TRBD1 (5 bases). The CDR3 is 16 residues long. Per germline, CDR1 MNHEY and CDR2 SMNVEV (reference sequence). V dropped 0 bases and J dropped 4 bases, with 10 bases sitting between them. The CDR3 nucleotides read TGTGCCAGCAGTTTATCAGGGGAAGGATATAATTCACCCCTCCACTTT. This sequence encodes CASSLSGEGYNSPLHF.

This chain uses TRBV15 with TRBJ1-1, with 8 bases fitting TRBD1. V trimming: 1 base; J trimming: 8 bases; junction bases outside the gene matches: 12. Germline V gives CDR1 LNHNV, CDR2 YYDKDF (reference sequence). CDR3 length: 16 residues. CDR3 in DNA: TGTGCCACCAGCAGAGGGACAGGGTTTGGCGATGAAGAAGCTTTCTTT. Translation: CATSRGTGFGDEEAFF.

The J gene is TRBJ2-5, the V gene TRBV5-4; D perhaps matches TRBD1 (6 bases). Germline CDR1 is SGHNT and CDR2 is YYREEE (reference sequence). Trimming cost V 0 bases and J 4 bases, with 13 bases left between them. The CDR3 spans 15 residues. CDR3 DNA: TGTGCCAGCAGCTTGGGGCAGGGGCCAGGAGAGACCCAGTACTTC. It encodes CASSLGQGPGETQYF.

The genes are TRBV19 and TRBJ1-1; 7 bases are shared with TRBD1. This CDR3 has 14 residues. Unmatched junction bases numbered 9, after V lost 10 bases and J lost 1 base. Germline V CDR1 and CDR2: LNHDA, SQIVND (reference sequence). CDR3 sequence reads: CATTWGDRNTEAFF. Here the CDR3 DNA reads TGTGCCACCACTTGGGGGGACAGGAACACTGAAGCTTTCTTT.

The J gene is TRBJ2-1, the V gene TRBV3-1 (or the pseudogene TRBV3-2); D uncertain. From germline, CDR1 is LGHDT and CDR2 YNNKEL (reference sequence). The length of the CDR3 is 15 residues. V was clipped by 2 bases and J by 3 bases, with 11 bases between them. CDR3 nucleotide sequence: TGTGCCAGCAGCCAAAACGCACGGAGCTACAATGAGCAGTTCTTC. It encodes CASSQNARSYNEQFF.

The chain recombines TRBV11-2 with TRBJ1-1; D may be TRBD1 (5 bases). Germline CDR1 is SGHAT and CDR2 is FQNNGV. Between the trimmed V and J ends, which lost 7 bases and 4 bases, there was a span of 16 bases. CDR3 size: 14 residues. CDR3 DNA sequence: TGTGCCAGCACCCCTGGAGGGGCGGGCACTGAAGCTTTCTTT. Its translation is CASTPGGAGTEAFF.

The chain has TRBV1 and TRBJ2-3; the D call TRBD2 from the table was never checked on the DNA. TRBV1 is given as a pseudogene. The CDR3 runs to 19 residues. CDR3 DNA: TGCACCAGCAGCCAAGACCACAATCTCCAGCGGGAGATCACAGATACGCAGTATTTT. It is translated as CTSSQDHNLQREITDTQYF.

The genes are TRBV2 and TRBJ2-7, with D possibly being TRBD1 (5 bases). CDR1 and CDR2 (germline): SNHLY, FYNNEI. The CDR3 has 12 residues. V shed 8 bases and J shed 2 bases, with 10 bases lying between them. The CDR3 coding sequence is TGTGCCAGCTGTACAGGACCCTACGAGCAGTACTTC. It specifies CASCTGPYEQYF.

This chain joins TRBV2 and TRBJ1-2; tentatively, D is TRBD1 (5 bases). Trimming removed 7 bases at V and 2 bases at J, with 8 bases between. CDR3 length: 12 amino acids. Per the germline V gene, CDR1 is SNHLY and CDR2 is FYNNEI. The CDR3 sequence is CASTSGNYGYTF. CDR3 DNA: TGTGCCAGCACTTCAGGGAACTATGGCTACACCTTC.

This clone is a singleton in its sample. The CDR3 DNA reads TGTGCCAGCACCCAATTTGGGGGGGTCTCCACAGATACGCAGTATTTT. Amino acids: CASTQFGGVSTDTQYF. This sequence joins TRBV5-6 and TRBJ2-3; the match to TRBD2 covers 7 bases. The CDR3 length is 16 residues. The V gene end was trimmed by 6 bases and the J gene end by 2 bases; junction bases not matched to a gene: 12. Germline loops: CDR1 SGHDT, CDR2 YYEEEE.

This chain uses TRBV27 with TRBJ1-2, with a tentative D call TRBD1 (6 bases). V was trimmed by 7 bases and J by 2 bases, leaving 14 bases between them. The CDR3 runs to 14 residues. CDR1 is MNHEY and CDR2 is SMNVEV in the germline V gene (reference sequence). CDR3 region: CASTRGRGNYGYTF. The CDR3 DNA follows: TGTGCCAGCACCAGGGGAAGGGGCAACTATGGCTACACCTTC.

The chain uses TRBV3-1 (or the pseudogene TRBV3-2) and TRBJ2-5; the match to TRBD1 covers 11 bases. The junction had 9 bases not matched to a gene; V was cut back by 6 bases and J by 0 bases. Germline V gene lookup returns CDR1 LGHDT and CDR2 YNNKEL (reference sequence). The CDR3 totals 17 residues. CDR3 region: CASSAGTGGQYQETQYF. The CDR3 DNA follows: TGTGCCAGCAGTGCCGGGACAGGGGGTCAGTACCAAGAGACCCAGTACTTC.

This rearrangement joins TRBV5-1 to TRBJ1-6, with a weak D call TRBD1 (6 bases). The V and J ends lost 4 bases and 0 bases respectively, with 29 bases between them. The CDR3 runs 22 residues. Germline V gene lookup returns CDR1 SGHRS and CDR2 YFSETQ. The CDR3 loop reads CASSPWGLASGTSISYNSPLHF. CDR3 coding DNA: TGCGCCAGCAGCCCCTGGGGGCTGGCATCCGGGACATCGATCTCCTATAATTCACCCCTCCACTTT.

The chain is built from TRBV19 and TRBJ2-1, with 8 bases fitting TRBD1. This CDR3 is 19 amino acids long. The V gene's germline CDR1 is LNHDA and CDR2 SQIVND (reference sequence). With V trimmed by 3 bases and J by 2 bases, 15 bases remained unmatched. In DNA, the CDR3 is TGTGCCAGTAGTATCAAGACAGGGGAAGCCGTCGGGGCCTACAATGAGCAGTTCTTC. This encodes CASSIKTGEAVGAYNEQFF.

V and J are TRBV29-1 and TRBJ2-5; TRBD1 matches at 8 bases. The CDR3 is 14 residues long. Trimming removed 8 bases from V and 4 bases from J; junction bases left unmatched: 12. The germline CDR1 and CDR2 sequences are SQVTM and ANQGSEA. In DNA, the CDR3 is TGCAGCATAAAGTCAGGGGGCCGGGGAGAGACCCAGTACTTC. This translates into CSIKSGGRGETQYF.

The CDR3 DNA is TGTGCCAGCAGTACCGGGACTAGCGGGTTCACAGATACGCAGTATTTT. Translation: CASSTGTSGFTDTQYF. V usage is TRBV11-2 and J usage is TRBJ2-3, with 12 bases fitting TRBD2. The CDR3 is 16 residues long. Germline CDR1 SGHAT, CDR2 FQNNGV. The ends lost 6 bases at V and 2 bases at J; junction bases unmatched: 6.

This clone was detected once. The chain couples TRBV28 to TRBJ1-1; D not certain. The CDR3 has 15 amino acids. Trimming pared 6 bases from V and 3 bases from J, leaving 17 bases between. Germline V gives CDR1 MDHEN, CDR2 SYDVKM. The DNA of the CDR3 is TGTGCCAGCAGCCCCAATGAGGGTAGGTACACTGAAGCTTTCTTT. This codes for CASSPNEGRYTEAFF.

The gene calls are TRBV4-1 and TRBJ2-3; the match to TRBD2 covers 7 bases. This CDR3 has 15 residues. Germline CDR1 MGHRA, CDR2 YSYEKL. V shed 4 bases, J shed 4 bases, and the junction held 8 bases outside the gene matches. CDR3 bases: TGCGCCAGCAGCCCAGGAAGCGGGGTGGCAGATACGCAGTATTTT. Protein product: CASSPGSGVADTQYF.

This rearrangement joins TRBV3-1 (or the pseudogene TRBV3-2) to TRBJ2-2; the D gene is possibly TRBD1 (6 bases). Germline V CDR1 and CDR2: LGHDT, YNNKEL (reference sequence). CDR3 size: 15 residues. V dropped 1 base and J dropped 4 bases, with 10 bases sitting between them. For the CDR3, the DNA is TGTGCCAGCAGCCAAGGGGGGCCCGGCACCGGGGAGCTGTTTTTT. Translated, it gives CASSQGGPGTGELFF.

This clone was counted between two and nine times. The V gene is TRBV27, the J gene TRBJ1-5; D possibly corresponds to TRBD1 (5 bases). This CDR3 contains 15 residues. The germline CDR1 and CDR2 sequences are MNHEY and SMNVEV (reference sequence). V was cut by 10 bases and J by 1 base, with 17 bases left in between. The CDR3 DNA reads TGTGCCACCAAAGCAGGGATGGCAAGCAATCAGCCCCAGCATTTT. As protein: CATKAGMASNQPQHF.

The J gene is TRBJ2-3, the V gene TRBV19; the D gene is possibly TRBD1 (6 bases). The germline gives CDR1 LNHDA, CDR2 SQIVND (reference sequence). Trimming took off 8 bases at V and 6 bases at J, with 12 bases between the two ends. The CDR3 runs 12 residues. CDR3 protein: CASGPQGDTQYF. Here the CDR3 DNA reads TGTGCCAGTGGCCCGCAGGGGGATACGCAGTATTTT.

The chain combines TRBV13 with TRBJ1-1, with TRBD1 as a possible D gene (6 bases). Germline lookup yields CDR1 PRHDT and CDR2 FYEKMQ (reference sequence). CDR3 size: 14 residues. Trimming cost V 0 bases and J 2 bases, with 7 bases left between them. The CDR3 coding sequence is TGTGCCAGCAGCTTAGGGGACAGAAACACTGAAGCTTTCTTT. Translated: CASSLGDRNTEAFF.